The entry below gives a single T cell receptor (beta chain) sequence along with its context. Its antigen is currently unknown. CDR3 length equals 14 residues. CDR1 is MNHNS, CDR2 SASEGT, per germline. Trimming left V 6 bases short and J 8 bases short, with 14 bases between. Using RNA transcripts as the source, TCR beta CDR3 regions were amplified. First-round RT-PCR with HTBI primers amplified the TCR CDR3 region. TCRdb reanalysed the multiplex PCR reads using MiXCR and keeps one entry per CDR3 protein. The data show hundreds of thousands of distinct CDR3 sequences, with 14% to 15% seen just once and 4% to 5.5% held by the top ten. This entry comes from a study of T cells in Graves' hyperthyroidism and ophthalmopathy. Study results and limitations: In the blood, most expanded thyroid clonotypes above 0.001 appeared as well.

The rearrangement links TRBV6-1 to TRBJ1-6; possibly TRBD1 for D (6 bases). This TCR derives from a middle-aged woman with Graves' ophthalmopathy. Source material: blood. The CDR3 nucleotides are TGTGCCAGCAGCCCAGGGGTGACGGATTCACCCCTCCACTTT. It translates to CASSPGVTDSPLHF.